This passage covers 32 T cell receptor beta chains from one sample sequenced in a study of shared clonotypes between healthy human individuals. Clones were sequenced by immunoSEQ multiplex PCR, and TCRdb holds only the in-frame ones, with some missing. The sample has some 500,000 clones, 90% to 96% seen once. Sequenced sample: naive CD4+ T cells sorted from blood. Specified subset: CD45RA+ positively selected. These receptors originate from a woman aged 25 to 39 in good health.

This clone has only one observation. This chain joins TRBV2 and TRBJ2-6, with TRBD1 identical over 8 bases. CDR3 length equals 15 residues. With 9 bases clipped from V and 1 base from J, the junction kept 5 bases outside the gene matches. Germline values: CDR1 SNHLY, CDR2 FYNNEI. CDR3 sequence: CARGTGTSGANVLTF. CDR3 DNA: TGTGCCAGAGGGACAGGAACGTCTGGGGCCAACGTCCTGACTTTC.

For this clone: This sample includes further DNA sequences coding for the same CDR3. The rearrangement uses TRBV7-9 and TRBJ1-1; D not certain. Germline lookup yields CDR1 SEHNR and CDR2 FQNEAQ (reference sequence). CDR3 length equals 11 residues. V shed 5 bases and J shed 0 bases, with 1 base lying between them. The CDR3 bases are TGTGCCAGCAGCCTGAACACTGAAGCTTTCTTT. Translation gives CASSLNTEAFF.

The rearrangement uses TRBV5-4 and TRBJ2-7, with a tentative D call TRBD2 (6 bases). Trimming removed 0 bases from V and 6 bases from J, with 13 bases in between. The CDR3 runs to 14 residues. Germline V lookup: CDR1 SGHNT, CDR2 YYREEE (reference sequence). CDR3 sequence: CASSLAGRESEQYF. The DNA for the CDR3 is TGTGCCAGCAGCTTGGCGGGCCGGGAGAGCGAGCAGTACTTC.

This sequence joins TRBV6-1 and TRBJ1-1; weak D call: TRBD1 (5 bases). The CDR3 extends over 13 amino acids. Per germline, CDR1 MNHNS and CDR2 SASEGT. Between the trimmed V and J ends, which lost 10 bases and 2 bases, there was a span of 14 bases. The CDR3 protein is CATDKGPNTEAFF. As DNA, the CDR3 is TGTGCCACAGATAAGGGGCCTAACACTGAAGCTTTCTTT.

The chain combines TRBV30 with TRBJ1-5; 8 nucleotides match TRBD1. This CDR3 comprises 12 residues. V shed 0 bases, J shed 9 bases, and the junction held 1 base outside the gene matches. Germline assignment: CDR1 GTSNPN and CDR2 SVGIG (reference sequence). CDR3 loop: CAWSVQGGPQHF. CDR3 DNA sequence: TGTGCCTGGAGTGTACAGGGGGGGCCCCAGCATTTT.

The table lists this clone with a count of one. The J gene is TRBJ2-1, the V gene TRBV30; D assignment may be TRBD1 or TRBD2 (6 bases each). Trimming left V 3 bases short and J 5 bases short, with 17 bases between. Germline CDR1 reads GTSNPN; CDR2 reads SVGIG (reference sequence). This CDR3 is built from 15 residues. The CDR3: CAWRSTRGGNNEQFF. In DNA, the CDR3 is TGTGCCTGGAGGTCGACTAGAGGGGGAAACAATGAGCAGTTCTTC. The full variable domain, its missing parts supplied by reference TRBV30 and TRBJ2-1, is SQTIHQWPATLVQPVGSPLSLECTVEGTSNPNLYWYRQAAGRGLQLLFYSVGIGQISSEVPQNLSASRPQDRQFILSSKKLLLSDSGFYLCAWRSTRGGNNEQFFGPGTRLTVL.

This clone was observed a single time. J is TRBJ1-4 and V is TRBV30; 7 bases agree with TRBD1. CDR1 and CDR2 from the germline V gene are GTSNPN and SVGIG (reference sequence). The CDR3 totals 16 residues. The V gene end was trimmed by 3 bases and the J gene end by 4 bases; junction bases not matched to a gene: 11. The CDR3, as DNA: TGTGCCTGGAGGGCCCCCTGGACAGGCAATAATGAAAAACTGTTTTTT. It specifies CAWRAPWTGNNEKLFF.

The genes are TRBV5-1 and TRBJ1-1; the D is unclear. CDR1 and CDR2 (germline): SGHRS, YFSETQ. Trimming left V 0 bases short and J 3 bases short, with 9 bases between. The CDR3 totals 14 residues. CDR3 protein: CASSLGHGDTEAFF. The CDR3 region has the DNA TGCGCCAGCAGCTTGGGACATGGGGACACTGAAGCTTTCTTT. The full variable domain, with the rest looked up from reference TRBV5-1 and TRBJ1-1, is KAGVTQTPRYLIKTRGQQVTLSCSPISGHRSVSWYQQTPGQGLQFLFEYFSETQRNKGNFPGRFSGRQFSNSRSEMNVSTLELGDSALYLCASSLGHGDTEAFFGQGTRLTVV.

CDR3 sequence reads: CASDKDGSEAFF. The CDR3 coding sequence is TGTGCCAGCGACAAGGACGGGTCTGAAGCTTTCTTT. The chain employs TRBV2 and TRBJ1-1, with unresolved D. The CDR3 totals 12 residues. Germline assignment: CDR1 SNHLY and CDR2 FYNNEI. Deletions cut 8 bases from V and 6 bases from J, with 13 bases between.

The CDR3 sequence is CASSDQGTDTQYF. CDR3 coding DNA: TGTGCCAGCAGTGACCAGGGCACAGATACGCAGTATTTT. The chain recombines TRBV6-4 with TRBJ2-3; D is undetermined. The CDR3 loop spans 13 amino acids. CDR1 is MRHNA, CDR2 SNTAGT, per germline. Trimming shortened V by 2 bases and J by 1 base, and 4 bases separated the two germline ends.

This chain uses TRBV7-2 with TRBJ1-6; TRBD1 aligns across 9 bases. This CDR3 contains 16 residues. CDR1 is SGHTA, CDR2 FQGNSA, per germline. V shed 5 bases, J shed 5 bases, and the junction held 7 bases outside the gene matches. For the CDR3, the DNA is TGTGCCAGCAGCCCGTTTGGGACAGGGAATAATTCACCCCTCCACTTT. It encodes CASSPFGTGNNSPLHF.

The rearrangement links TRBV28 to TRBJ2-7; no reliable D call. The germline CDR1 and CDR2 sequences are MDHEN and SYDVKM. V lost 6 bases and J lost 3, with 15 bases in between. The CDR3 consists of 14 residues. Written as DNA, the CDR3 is TGTGCCAGCAGCCAACCCCCGACTCACTACGAGCAGTACTTC. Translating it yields CASSQPPTHYEQYF.

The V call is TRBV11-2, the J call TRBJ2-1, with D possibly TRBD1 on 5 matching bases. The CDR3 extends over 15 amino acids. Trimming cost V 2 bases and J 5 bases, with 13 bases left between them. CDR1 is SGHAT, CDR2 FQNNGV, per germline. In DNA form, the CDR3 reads TGTGCCAGCAGCTTACCGAGGCAGGGAAACAATGAGCAGTTCTTC. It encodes CASSLPRQGNNEQFF.

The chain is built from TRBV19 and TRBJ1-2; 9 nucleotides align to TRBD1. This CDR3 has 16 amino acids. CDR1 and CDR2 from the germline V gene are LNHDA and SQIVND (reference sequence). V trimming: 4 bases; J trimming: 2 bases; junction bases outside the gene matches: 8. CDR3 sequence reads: CASSTGGQGTNYGYTF. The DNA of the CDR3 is TGTGCCAGTAGTACTGGTGGACAGGGGACCAACTATGGCTACACCTTC.

CDR3 sequence (DNA): TGTGCCACCAGTAACCAAGACATCGATCGGGGCGAGCAGTACTTC. It codes for CATSNQDIDRGEQYF. The chain has TRBV15 and TRBJ2-7; possible D gene TRBD2, 5 bases. Germline CDR1 reads LNHNV; CDR2 reads YYDKDF (reference sequence). The CDR3 totals 15 residues. V dropped 6 bases and J dropped 6 bases, with 21 bases sitting between them.

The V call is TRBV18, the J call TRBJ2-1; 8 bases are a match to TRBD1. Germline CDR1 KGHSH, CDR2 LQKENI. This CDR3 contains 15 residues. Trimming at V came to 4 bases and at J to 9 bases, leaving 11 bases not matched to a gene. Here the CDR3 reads CASSQYRDRSSEQFF. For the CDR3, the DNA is TGTGCCAGCTCACAATACCGGGACAGGTCTTCTGAGCAGTTCTTC.

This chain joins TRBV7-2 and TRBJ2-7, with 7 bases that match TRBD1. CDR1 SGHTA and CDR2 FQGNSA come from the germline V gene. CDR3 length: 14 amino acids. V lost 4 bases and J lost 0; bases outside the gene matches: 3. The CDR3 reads CASSSQGSSYEQYF. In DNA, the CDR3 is TGTGCCAGCAGCTCACAGGGGTCCTCCTACGAGCAGTACTTC. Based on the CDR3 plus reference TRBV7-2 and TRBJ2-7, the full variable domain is GAGVSQSPSNKVTEKGKDVELRCDPISGHTALYWYRQSLGQGLEFLIYFQGNSAPDKSGLPSDRFSAERTGGSVSTLTIQRTQQEDSAVYLCASSSQGSSYEQYFGPGTRLTVT.

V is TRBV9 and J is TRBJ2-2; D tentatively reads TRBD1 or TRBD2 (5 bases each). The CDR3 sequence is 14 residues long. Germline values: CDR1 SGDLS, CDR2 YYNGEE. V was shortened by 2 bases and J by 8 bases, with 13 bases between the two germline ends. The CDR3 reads CASSVGTPGGELFF. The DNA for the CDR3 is TGTGCCAGCAGCGTCGGGACCCCGGGGGGGGAGCTGTTTTTT.

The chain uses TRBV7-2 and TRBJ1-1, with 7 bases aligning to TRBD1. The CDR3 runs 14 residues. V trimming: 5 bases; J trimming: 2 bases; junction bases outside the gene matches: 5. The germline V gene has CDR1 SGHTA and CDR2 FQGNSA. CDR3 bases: TGTGCCAGCAGCCCCCAGGGGGGAAACACTGAAGCTTTCTTT. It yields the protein CASSPQGGNTEAFF.

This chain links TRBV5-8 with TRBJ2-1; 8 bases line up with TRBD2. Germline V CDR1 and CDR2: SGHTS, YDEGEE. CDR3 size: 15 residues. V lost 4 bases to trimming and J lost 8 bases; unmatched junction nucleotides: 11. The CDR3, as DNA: TGTGCCAGCAGCCGCGGGACTAGTATACTCCATGAGCAGTTCTTC. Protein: CASSRGTSILHEQFF.

The CDR3 DNA reads as TGTGCCTCTTACCTTCCAGCCAAAAACATTCAGTACTTC. This sequence encodes CASYLPAKNIQYF. J is TRBJ2-4 and V is TRBV30; D is unclear. Looked up from germline, CDR1 is GTSNPN and CDR2 is SVGIG (reference sequence). This CDR3 spans 13 amino acids. Trimming cost V 7 bases and J 0 bases, with 10 bases left between them.

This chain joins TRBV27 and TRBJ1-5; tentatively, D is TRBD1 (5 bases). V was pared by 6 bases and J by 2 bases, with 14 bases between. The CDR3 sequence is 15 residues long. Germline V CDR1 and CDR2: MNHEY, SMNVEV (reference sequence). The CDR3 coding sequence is TGTGCCAGCAGCAGAGGGGAGTGGGGCAATCAGCCCCAGCATTTT. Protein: CASSRGEWGNQPQHF.

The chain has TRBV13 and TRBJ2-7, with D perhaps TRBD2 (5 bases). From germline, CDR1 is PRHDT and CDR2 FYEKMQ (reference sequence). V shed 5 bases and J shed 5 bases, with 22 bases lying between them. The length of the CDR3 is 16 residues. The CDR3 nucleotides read TGTGCCAGCAGCCCGCGGGTTTCTCTGGCCTGGGACGAGCAGTACTTC. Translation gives CASSPRVSLAWDEQYF.

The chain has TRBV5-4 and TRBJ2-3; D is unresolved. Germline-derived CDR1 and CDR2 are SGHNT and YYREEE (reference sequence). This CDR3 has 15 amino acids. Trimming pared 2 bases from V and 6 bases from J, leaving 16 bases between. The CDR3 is CASSFLKSGRDTQYF. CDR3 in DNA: TGTGCCAGCAGCTTTTTGAAGTCCGGGCGCGATACGCAGTATTTT.

The CDR3 reads CASRGTGYYEQYF. CDR3 sequence (DNA): TGTGCCAGCCGCGGGACAGGGTACTACGAGCAGTACTTC. The rearrangement links TRBV7-2 to TRBJ2-7, with 9 bases aligning to TRBD1. From germline, CDR1 is SGHTA and CDR2 FQGNSA. After removal of 8 bases from V and 3 bases from J, the junction contained 5 bases not matched to a gene. The CDR3 has 13 amino acids.

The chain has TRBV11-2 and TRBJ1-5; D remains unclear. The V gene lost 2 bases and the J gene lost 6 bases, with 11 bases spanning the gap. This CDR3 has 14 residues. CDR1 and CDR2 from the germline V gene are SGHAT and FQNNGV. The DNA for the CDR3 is TGTGCCAGCAGCTTACTGGGGTCGGGTCAGCCCCAGCATTTT. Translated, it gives CASSLLGSGQPQHF.

As DNA, the CDR3 is TGTGCCAGTATTTATGCGGGGGCAGATTCGAACACTGAAGCTTTCTTT. This translates into CASIYAGADSNTEAFF. V usage is TRBV19 and J usage is TRBJ1-1; TRBD1 might be the D (6 bases). The CDR3 is made up of 16 amino acids. Deletions cut 7 bases from V and 1 base from J, with 19 bases between. CDR1 is LNHDA, CDR2 SQIVND, per germline (reference sequence).

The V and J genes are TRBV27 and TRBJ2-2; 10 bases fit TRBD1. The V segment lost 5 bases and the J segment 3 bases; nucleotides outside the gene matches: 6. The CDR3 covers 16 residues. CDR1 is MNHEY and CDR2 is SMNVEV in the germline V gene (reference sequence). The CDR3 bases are TGTGCCAGCAGTAGGGACAGGGGAGTTGACACCGGGGAGCTGTTTTTT. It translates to CASSRDRGVDTGELFF.

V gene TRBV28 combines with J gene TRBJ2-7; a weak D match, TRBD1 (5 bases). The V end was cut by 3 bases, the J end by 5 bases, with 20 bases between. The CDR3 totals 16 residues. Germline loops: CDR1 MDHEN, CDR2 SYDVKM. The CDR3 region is CASSFISSRGRDEQYF. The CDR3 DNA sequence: TGTGCCAGCAGTTTTATTTCATCAAGGGGAAGGGACGAGCAGTACTTC. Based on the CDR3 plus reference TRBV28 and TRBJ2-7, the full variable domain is DVKVTQSSRYLVKRTGEKVFLECVQDMDHENMFWYRQDPGLGLRLIYFSYDVKMKEKGDIPEGYSVSREKKERFSLILESASTNQTSMYLCASSFISSRGRDEQYFGPGTRLTVT.

The CDR3 is CASSALAALSYEQYF. In DNA, the CDR3 is TGTGCCAGCAGTGCTCTAGCGGCGCTCTCCTACGAGCAGTACTTC. The chain recombines TRBV2 with TRBJ2-7, with 7 bases that match TRBD2. V dropped 4 bases and J dropped 0; count of bases not matched to a gene: 6. Germline V gene data show CDR1 as SNHLY and CDR2 as FYNNEI. This CDR3 spans 15 amino acids.

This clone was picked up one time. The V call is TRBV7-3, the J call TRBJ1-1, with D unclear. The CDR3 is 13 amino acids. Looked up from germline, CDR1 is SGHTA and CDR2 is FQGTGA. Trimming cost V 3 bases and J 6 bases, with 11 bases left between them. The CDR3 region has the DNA TGTGCCAGCAGCTTGACTGGCTTCGCTGAAGCTTTCTTT. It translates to CASSLTGFAEAFF.

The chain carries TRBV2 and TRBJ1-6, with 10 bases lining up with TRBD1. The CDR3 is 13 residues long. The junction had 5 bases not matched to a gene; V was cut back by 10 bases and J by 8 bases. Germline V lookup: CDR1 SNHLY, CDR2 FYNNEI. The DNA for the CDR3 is TGTGCCACATCCGGGACAGGGGATTCACCCCTCCACTTT. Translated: CATSGTGDSPLHF.